The clone carrying this TCR beta chain has only a few counts. Each CDR3 protein is one row after TCRdb ran MiXCR on the RT-PCR reads. The sample holds around 480,000 distinct CDR3 sequences; approximately 9.9% are singletons and the top ten take 12%. The sample originates from a study of response to subunit inactivated influenza vaccine. This CDR3 is built from 16 residues. The V gene end was trimmed by 1 base and the J gene end by 2 bases; junction bases not matched to a gene: 8. Germline lookup yields CDR1 LGHNA and CDR2 YSLEER. The source material was PBMCs from blood, sampled 45 days after vaccination. This chain uses TRBV4-3 with TRBJ2-7, with TRBD2 identical over 7 bases. This TCR derives from a man aged 45-65 years who received an inactivated influenza vaccine. The CDR3: CASSQGLLAFPYEQYF. The CDR3 DNA is TGCGCCAGCAGCCAAGGGCTACTAGCGTTTCCCTACGAGCAGTACTTC.